The sequence of this T cell receptor beta chain was determined in a study of PD-L1 blockade in urothelial cancer. On the study more broadly: Blood was analyzed 3 weeks (second dose) and 6 weeks after treatment start. Median T cell yield per blood sample was some 140,000 cells.

The method was immunoSEQ multiplex PCR; TCRdb's version includes in-frame clones alone and lacks a portion of them. The profile shows 80,000 to 95,000 clones, around four fifths of them singletons. Germline loops: CDR1 SGHTA, CDR2 FQGNSA. Trimming shortened V by 2 bases and J by 3 bases, and 8 bases separated the two germline ends. The CDR3 length is 14 residues. As to time point: peripheral blood 6 weeks after treatment start. This chain uses TRBV7-2 with TRBJ1-5; no definite D call. This material consisted of PBMCs, taken around atezolizumab (anti-PD-L1) treatment. The receptor comes from a man aged 65 to 79 with urothelial cancer. The CDR3 loop is CASSLLLLNQPQHF. The CDR3, as DNA: TGTGCCAGCAGCTTATTACTTCTCAATCAGCCCCAGCATTTT.